The 2 T cell receptor beta chains reported below all come from one sample, sequenced in a study of T-cell reconstitution after alpha-beta-depleted transplantation in children. Researchers prepared the TCRbeta library using unique molecular identifiers, the study reports. TCRdb redid the calling of the PCR reads with MiXCR, one entry per CDR3 protein. Of about 980,000 distinct CDR3 sequences in the sample, roughly 29% were seen once. The sequenced sample was PBMCs, mostly from graft donor cells, obtained 360 days after TCRalphabeta/CD19-depleted stem cell transplant. Receptors originate from a boy under three years old who had a stem cell transplant for SCID, so the T cells may come from the graft donor.

The chain joins TRBV4-2 to TRBJ2-7; the match to TRBD2 covers 9 bases. Germline loops: CDR1 LGHNA, CDR2 YNFKEQ. V lost 1 base and J lost 2; bases outside the gene matches: 9. This CDR3 has 17 amino acids. The DNA for the CDR3 is TGTGCCAGCAGCCAAGGTCTGACTAGCGGCTTTACCTACGAGCAGTACTTC. Its translation: CASSQGLTSGFTYEQYF.

This clonotype appeared many times. This chain connects TRBV18 to TRBJ2-7; no definite D call. This CDR3 is built from 12 residues. Trimming removed 8 bases at V and 3 bases at J, with 11 bases between. Germline V gene sequence: CDR1 KGHSH, CDR2 LQKENI. The CDR3 region is CASSPPGYEQYF. Here the CDR3 DNA reads TGTGCCAGCAGTCCACCAGGCTACGAGCAGTACTTC.